This T cell receptor (beta chain) was identified during a study of blood T cell repertoires in COVID-19. About the research overall: The samples span acute and convalescent COVID-19 from the United States, Italy and Spain. PBMCs, B-cell-depleted T cells, or T cells provided the cDNA or gDNA that made up the material.

Original processing notes: Reference gene primer amplification in the assay estimated nucleated cell counts. The protocol was immunoSEQ multiplex PCR, while the TCRdb copy is restricted to in-frame clones and leaves out a portion. V, J and clone size are those of that table, while D and trimming were read from the DNA. This table holds approximately 69,000 clones, almost 80% found once. J gave up 6 bases and V 6 bases, and 7 bases lay outside the gene matches. Germline-derived CDR1 and CDR2 are LGHDT and YNNKEL (reference sequence). This CDR3 comprises 14 residues. Sequencing was carried out using peripheral blood. The source is a man aged 60 to 69 with acute or convalescent COVID-19. The J gene is TRBJ2-1, the V gene TRBV3-1 (or the pseudogene TRBV3-2), with 8 bases that match TRBD1. CDR3 residues: CASRRQGPLNEQFF. Here the CDR3 DNA reads TGTGCCAGCAGGAGACAGGGGCCTCTCAATGAGCAGTTCTTC.